The 17 T cell receptor beta chains reported below all come from one sample, sequenced in a study of cytomegalovirus exposure and HLA in healthy donors. The primer mix had 60 Vbeta and 13 Jbeta primers. Libraries were prepared by immunoSEQ multiplex PCR; TCRdb keeps only in-frame clonotypes and omits some of them. The sample shows 110,000 or so clones, 10% to 15% of them seen only once. The material sequenced was PBMCs. The receptors originated from a man aged 40-55 years in good health and CMV-seropositive.

The rearrangement links TRBV9 to TRBJ2-7; weak D call: TRBD1 (6 bases). Between the trimmed V and J ends, which lost 0 bases and 3 bases, there was a span of 13 bases. Per germline, CDR1 SGDLS and CDR2 YYNGEE. This CDR3 contains 15 residues. DNA of the CDR3: TGTGCCAGCAGCGTAGCTCCAGGGGCTCTCTACGAGCAGTACTTC. It is translated as CASSVAPGALYEQYF.

The CDR3 bases are TGTGCCAGCAGCAACCCTGACAGAAATAGCAATCAGCCCCAGCATTTT. Translating it yields CASSNPDRNSNQPQHF. The rearrangement joins TRBV2 to TRBJ1-5; a weak D match, TRBD1 (5 bases). The V and J ends lost 6 bases and 0 bases respectively, with 15 bases between them. Germline assignment: CDR1 SNHLY and CDR2 FYNNEI. The CDR3 totals 16 residues.

The chain couples TRBV27 to TRBJ2-2; the D is unclear. The CDR3 loop spans 13 amino acids. Germline V gene sequence: CDR1 MNHEY, CDR2 SMNVEV (reference sequence). V lost 5 bases and J lost 0, with 4 bases in between. In nucleotides, the CDR3 is TGTGCCAGCAGTCCGTCGAACACCGGGGAGCTGTTTTTT. Its translation is CASSPSNTGELFF.

V usage is TRBV11-3 and J usage is TRBJ1-1; 10 bases agree with TRBD1. The germline V gene has CDR1 SGHNT and CDR2 YENEEA. The CDR3 runs to 14 residues. Germline trimming cut 5 bases from V and 3 bases from J; bases unmatched to any gene: 3. The CDR3 DNA reads TGTGCCAGCAGCCCCGGGACAGGGGACACTGAAGCTTTCTTT. Protein sequence: CASSPGTGDTEAFF.

The chain joins TRBV15 to TRBJ1-1, with 8 bases lining up with TRBD1. Germline V lookup: CDR1 LNHNV, CDR2 YYDKDF (reference sequence). V trimming: 3 bases; J trimming: 5 bases; junction bases outside the gene matches: 11. This CDR3 comprises 16 residues. Here the CDR3 reads CATSSGRDRIGTEAFF. In nucleotides, the CDR3 is TGTGCCACCAGCAGCGGTCGGGACAGGATTGGGACTGAAGCTTTCTTT.

The chain uses TRBV4-3 and TRBJ1-2; the D gene is possibly TRBD1 (6 bases). The CDR3 has 15 residues. Trimming pared 1 base from V and 2 bases from J, leaving 11 bases between. CDR1 is LGHNA and CDR2 is YSLEER in the germline V gene. In nucleotides, the CDR3 is TGCGCCAGCAGCCAAGTAGGACAGAGAAACTATGGCTACACCTTC. Its translation is CASSQVGQRNYGYTF.

This clone has just one count. The V gene is TRBV5-1, the J gene TRBJ1-1; 9 bases align to TRBD1. The trim removed 5 bases at V and 4 bases at J, leaving 12 bases unmatched. Looked up from germline, CDR1 is SGHRS and CDR2 is YFSETQ. There are 16 residues in the CDR3. Here the CDR3 reads CASRLGPGQGPTEAFF. The CDR3 nucleotides are TGCGCCAGCAGGTTAGGTCCGGGACAGGGACCCACTGAAGCTTTCTTT.

This clone was seen more than once but under ten times. The rearrangement joins TRBV18 to TRBJ2-3; TRBD2 agrees at 13 bases. This CDR3 is 17 amino acids long. The J segment lost 1 base and the V segment lost 2 bases, leaving 3 bases of the junction unmatched. Germline values: CDR1 KGHSH, CDR2 LQKENI. CDR3 protein: CASSPRLAGGGTDTQYF. The CDR3 DNA sequence: TGTGCCAGCTCACCAAGACTAGCGGGAGGTGGCACAGATACGCAGTATTTT.

The chain uses TRBV29-1 and TRBJ2-7; 12 bases align to TRBD1. CDR3 length equals 12 residues. Germline V lookup: CDR1 SQVTM, CDR2 ANQGSEA. The trim removed 7 bases at V and 6 bases at J, leaving 4 bases unmatched. The CDR3 sequence is CSAGQGAGEQYF. The CDR3 DNA follows: TGCAGCGCGGGACAGGGGGCGGGCGAGCAGTACTTC.

This chain connects TRBV19 to TRBJ2-6; 9 bases map to TRBD1. V dropped 6 bases and J dropped 0; count of bases not matched to a gene: 3. The CDR3 has 16 amino acids. Looked up from germline, CDR1 is LNHDA and CDR2 is SQIVND (reference sequence). Written as DNA, the CDR3 is TGTGCCAGTAGAGAGACAGGGGGCTCTGGGGCCAACGTCCTGACTTTC. This translates into CASRETGGSGANVLTF.

The chain employs TRBV6-1 and TRBJ2-5, with TRBD2 matching over 11 bases. The end of the DNA aligns better with TRBJ2-7, so the J call may be wrong. Germline CDR1 and CDR2: MNHNS and SASEGT. The CDR3 is 16 residues long. CDR3 nucleotides: TGTGCCAGCAGGGAACTCGGGACTAGCGGTACCTACGAGCAGTACTTC. Protein sequence: CASRELGTSGTYEQYF.

The V gene is TRBV28, the J gene TRBJ2-5; 7 bases match TRBD1. CDR1 is MDHEN and CDR2 is SYDVKM in the germline V gene. The CDR3 is 15 amino acids. V shed 5 bases, J shed 3 bases, and the junction held 9 bases outside the gene matches. The CDR3 sequence: CASSPSGQLEETQYF. CDR3 DNA: TGTGCCAGCAGTCCGTCGGGACAGCTGGAAGAGACCCAGTACTTC. Complete variable domain (other parts from reference TRBV28 and TRBJ2-5): DVKVTQSSRYLVKRTGEKVFLECVQDMDHENMFWYRQDPGLGLRLIYFSYDVKMKEKGDIPEGYSVSREKKERFSLILESASTNQTSMYLCASSPSGQLEETQYFGPGTRLLVL.

V gene TRBV7-3 combines with J gene TRBJ2-3, with D perhaps TRBD1 (6 bases). Trimming took off 4 bases at V and 3 bases at J, with 17 bases between the two ends. Germline loops: CDR1 SGHTA, CDR2 FQGTGA. This CDR3 is 16 amino acids long. The CDR3 DNA sequence: TGTGCCAGCAGCTCCGGACAGACGTCTTGGACAGATACGCAGTATTTT. Translating gives CASSSGQTSWTDTQYF.

V is TRBV27 and J is TRBJ2-3; weak D call: TRBD2 (6 bases). This CDR3 comprises 16 residues. Per germline, CDR1 MNHEY and CDR2 SMNVEV (reference sequence). V lost 1 base and J 4 bases, leaving 15 bases between the germline ends. The CDR3, as DNA: TGTGCCAGCAGTTTATTTGGAGCCCCGGGGGCAGATACGCAGTATTTT. Its translation: CASSLFGAPGADTQYF.

The V call is TRBV5-6, the J call TRBJ2-1; 10 nucleotides line up with TRBD2. After removal of 6 bases from V and 1 base from J, the junction contained 13 bases not matched to a gene. Germline V gene sequence: CDR1 SGHDT, CDR2 YYEEEE. This CDR3 region has 18 residues. CDR3 nucleotides: TGTGCCAGCAACCTAGGGGGAGCTAGCGGGAGTTCCTACAATGAGCAGTTCTTC. Translating gives CASNLGGASGSSYNEQFF.

This clone has a handful of counts. This chain links TRBV11-3 with TRBJ2-2; tentatively, D is TRBD2 (6 bases). The length of the CDR3 is 18 residues. Trimming took off 5 bases at V and 0 bases at J, with 19 bases between the two ends. Germline V gene sequence: CDR1 SGHNT, CDR2 YENEEA. The CDR3 bases are TGTGCCAGCAGCCAGGGACTTGCCACAGGAGCGAACACCGGGGAGCTGTTTTTT. Translating gives CASSQGLATGANTGELFF.

The V call is TRBV9, the J call TRBJ2-3; 12 bases match TRBD2. The CDR3 has 15 amino acids. The junction had 5 bases not matched to a gene; V was cut back by 3 bases and J by 6 bases. From germline, CDR1 is SGDLS and CDR2 YYNGEE. The CDR3 sequence: CASSETTSGSDTQYF. For the CDR3, the DNA is TGTGCCAGCAGCGAGACGACTAGCGGGAGTGATACGCAGTATTTT.